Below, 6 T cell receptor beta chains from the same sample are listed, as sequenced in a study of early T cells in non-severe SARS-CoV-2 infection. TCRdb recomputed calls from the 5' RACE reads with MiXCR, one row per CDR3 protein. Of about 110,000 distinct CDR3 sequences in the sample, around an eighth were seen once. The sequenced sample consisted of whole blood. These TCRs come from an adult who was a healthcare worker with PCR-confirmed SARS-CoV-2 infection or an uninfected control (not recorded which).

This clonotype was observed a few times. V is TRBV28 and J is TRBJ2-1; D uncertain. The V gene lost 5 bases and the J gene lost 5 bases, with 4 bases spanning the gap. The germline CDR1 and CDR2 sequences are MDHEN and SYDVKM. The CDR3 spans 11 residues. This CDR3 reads CASSPHNEQFF. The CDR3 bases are TGTGCCAGCAGTCCCCACAATGAGCAGTTCTTC.

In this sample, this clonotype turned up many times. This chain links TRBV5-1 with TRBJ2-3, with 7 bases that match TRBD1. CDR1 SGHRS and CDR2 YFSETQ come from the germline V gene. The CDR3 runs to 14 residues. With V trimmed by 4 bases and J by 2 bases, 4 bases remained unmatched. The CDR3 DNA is TGCGCCAGCAGCGGGGGACAGCTCACAGATACGCAGTATTTT. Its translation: CASSGGQLTDTQYF.

Here the CDR3 DNA reads TGTGCCAGCAGCTTCGAAGGGACCCGCCTTACAGATACGCAGTATTTT. Translation: CASSFEGTRLTDTQYF. The genes are TRBV7-6 and TRBJ2-3, with D possibly called TRBD1 or TRBD2 (5 bases each). Trimming stripped 3 bases from V and 3 bases from J, with 16 bases between. This CDR3 comprises 16 residues. Germline CDR1 SGHVS, CDR2 FNYEAQ.

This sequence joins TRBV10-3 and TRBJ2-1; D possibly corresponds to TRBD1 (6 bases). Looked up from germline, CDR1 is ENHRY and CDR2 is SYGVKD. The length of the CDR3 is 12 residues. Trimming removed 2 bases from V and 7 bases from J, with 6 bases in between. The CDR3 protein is CAISEQGNEQFF. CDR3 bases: TGTGCCATCAGTGAGCAGGGGAATGAGCAGTTCTTC.

DNA of the CDR3: TGCAGCGTTGAAGGTCTAAGGGATACGCAGTATTTT. Translated, it gives CSVEGLRDTQYF. The V call is TRBV29-1, the J call TRBJ2-3; D unresolved. Between the trimmed V and J ends, which lost 1 base and 6 bases, there was a span of 8 bases. Germline CDR1 reads SQVTM; CDR2 reads ANQGSEA. The CDR3 loop spans 12 amino acids.

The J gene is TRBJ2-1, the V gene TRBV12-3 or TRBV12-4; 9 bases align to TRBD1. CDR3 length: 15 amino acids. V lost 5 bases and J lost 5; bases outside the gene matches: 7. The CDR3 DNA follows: TGTGCCAGCAGTCACCGGGACAGGGCCCACAATGAGCAGTTCTTC. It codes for CASSHRDRAHNEQFF.